This T cell receptor beta chain came from a study of OX40 agonist ivuxolimab in advanced cancers. Study overall: Patients were dosed intravenously with ivuxolimab at 0.01 to 10 mg/kg every 2 weeks.

A remark on this clone: Its target is unknown.

General study points: Circulating CD4+ and CD8+ T cells showed clonal expansion by week 6 at 0.1 to 3.0 mg/kg. The study found among the lowest clonal expansion in partial responders at 0.1-3.0 mg/kg.

Germline V gene sequence: CDR1 WSHSY, CDR2 SAAADI. CDR3 length: 16 residues. Losses at the gene ends were 0 bases for V and 6 bases for J; bases not matched to a gene: 4. The protocol was immunoSEQ multiplex PCR, while the TCRdb copy is restricted to in-frame clones and leaves out a portion. Of 30,000 to 40,000 clones detected, about 74% appear once; the ten largest clones hold about a fifth. The sequence came from an adult with an advanced solid tumor such as melanoma, head and neck, liver or kidney cancer. The sample in question was CD4+ or CD8+ T cells sorted from blood, obtained in a trial of the OX40 agonist ivuxolimab. The chain recombines TRBV10-2 with TRBJ2-1, with 11 bases matching TRBD2. The CDR3 region has the DNA TGCGCCAGCAGTGAGTCTAGCGGGGGGGCAGCCAATGAGCAGTTCTTC. Translation gives CASSESSGGAANEQFF.